One sample yielded the 24 T cell receptor beta chains listed below, sequenced in a study of beta chain features in type 1 diabetes. Study-wide points: TCRB CDR3s were moderately but significantly shorter in Type 1 diabetes patients in all four CD4+ subsets.

Reverse transcribing all isolated RNA meant expressed TCRB transcripts were sequenced. TCRdb's table, derived via immunoSEQ multiplex PCR, lists solely in-frame clones and lacks some. Among about 270,000 clones, roughly an eighth were seen once, and the ten largest hold approximately 0.015%. For these receptors, no antigen is known. The sequenced material came from naive CD4+ T cells from blood. The receptors here all came from a man aged 25-45 years with type 1 diabetes.

V is TRBV7-3 and J is TRBJ2-1; 8 bases agree with TRBD2. V lost 5 bases and J lost 4; bases outside the gene matches: 7. The CDR3 has 15 residues. CDR1 is SGHTA and CDR2 is FQGTGA in the germline V gene. The CDR3 sequence: CASSPTSGDYNEQFF. CDR3 DNA: TGTGCCAGCAGCCCTACTAGCGGCGATTACAATGAGCAGTTCTTC.

The chain joins TRBV20-1 to TRBJ2-5, with D tentatively TRBD2 (5 bases). Germline V gene sequence: CDR1 DFQATT, CDR2 SNEGSKA (reference sequence). CDR3 length equals 11 residues. CDR3 bases: TGCACCCCGGGGTACCAAGAGACCCAGTACTTC. Translation: CTPGYQETQYF.

V usage is TRBV7-6 and J usage is TRBJ2-7; a weak D match, TRBD1 (6 bases). Trimming removed 5 bases from V and 7 bases from J, with 18 bases in between. The CDR3 has 14 residues. The germline gives CDR1 SGHVS, CDR2 FNYEAQ. In DNA, the CDR3 is TGTGCCAGCAGCCTACGACAGGATTCGGGAGAGCAGTACTTC. It specifies CASSLRQDSGEQYF. Full variable domain (remainder filled in from reference TRBV7-6 and TRBJ2-7): GAGVSQSPRYKVTKRGQDVALRCDPISGHVSLYWYRQALGQGPEFLTYFNYEAQQDKSGLPNDRFSAERPEGSISTLTIQRTEQRDSAMYRCASSLRQDSGEQYFGPGTRLTVT.

The table lists this clone with a few counts. J is TRBJ2-5 and V is TRBV19; 9 bases match TRBD1. Germline CDR1 is LNHDA and CDR2 is SQIVND (reference sequence). This CDR3 is built from 15 residues. Germline trimming cut 6 bases from V and 3 bases from J; bases unmatched to any gene: 8. This CDR3 reads CASSSSGQGEETQYF. In DNA form, the CDR3 reads TGTGCCAGTAGCTCCTCGGGACAGGGTGAAGAGACCCAGTACTTC.

The J gene is TRBJ2-5, the V gene TRBV5-1, with a possible D match to TRBD1 (5 bases). Trimming left V 4 bases short and J 7 bases short, with 17 bases between. Germline loops: CDR1 SGHRS, CDR2 YFSETQ. This CDR3 has 14 amino acids. CDR3 loop: CASSINSGSGTQYF. The CDR3 region has the DNA TGCGCCAGCAGCATAAATTCAGGGTCTGGGACCCAGTACTTC.

The chain joins TRBV19 to TRBJ1-1; D might be TRBD1 (5 bases). Trimming took 5 bases from V and 5 from J, leaving 18 bases between them. Germline-derived CDR1 and CDR2 are LNHDA and SQIVND (reference sequence). This CDR3 comprises 15 residues. The CDR3 DNA reads TGTGCCAGTAGTCCGCGCAGTGGGGCTGGAACTGAAGCTTTCTTT. Its protein is CASSPRSGAGTEAFF.

The rearrangement uses TRBV30 and TRBJ2-6; 7 nucleotides align to TRBD1. The CDR3 spans 15 residues. The germline CDR1 and CDR2 sequences are GTSNPN and SVGIG (reference sequence). V trimming: 7 bases; J trimming: 0 bases; junction bases outside the gene matches: 6. The CDR3 loop reads CASQGPSSGANVLTF. The CDR3 DNA is TGTGCCTCACAGGGGCCTAGCTCTGGGGCCAACGTCCTGACTTTC.

This clone was seen a few times. This rearrangement joins TRBV2 to TRBJ2-5; 7 bases match TRBD1. Per the germline V gene, CDR1 is SNHLY and CDR2 is FYNNEI. The V and J ends lost 8 bases and 4 bases, in that order; junction bases with no gene match: 4. CDR3 length equals 12 residues. CDR3 protein: CASRQGLETQYF. The CDR3 coding sequence is TGTGCCAGCCGACAGGGTTTAGAGACCCAGTACTTC.

This clone was observed a handful of times. This rearrangement joins TRBV29-1 to TRBJ1-1; 10 bases map to TRBD1. Trimming removed 6 bases from V and 10 bases from J; junction bases left unmatched: 8. The CDR3 totals 12 residues. CDR1 is SQVTM, CDR2 ANQGSEA, per germline. CDR3 DNA: TGCAGCGTGAGGACAGGGGGATCGGGAGCTTTCTTT. This encodes CSVRTGGSGAFF.

This clone was detected a few times. The genes are TRBV5-6 and TRBJ2-7; D ambiguous. CDR3 length: 11 amino acids. Trimming took off 1 base at V and 7 bases at J, with 6 bases between the two ends. Germline loops: CDR1 SGHDT, CDR2 YYEEEE. CDR3 loop: CASSLRREQYF. The CDR3 DNA reads as TGTGCCAGCAGCTTGAGGAGAGAGCAGTACTTC. Variable domain in full (rest from reference TRBV5-6 and TRBJ2-7): DAGVTQSPTHLIKTRGQQVTLRCSPKSGHDTVSWYQQALGQGPQFIFQYYEEEERQRGNFPDRFSGHQFPNYSSELNVNALLLGDSALYLCASSLRREQYFGPGTRLTVT.

The rearrangement links TRBV5-1 to TRBJ2-2; TRBD1 matches at 10 bases. With 1 base clipped from V and 4 bases from J, the junction kept 7 bases outside the gene matches. This CDR3 has 17 residues. Per the germline V gene, CDR1 is SGHRS and CDR2 is YFSETQ. This CDR3 reads CASSLPGQGVPTGELFF. CDR3 coding DNA: TGCGCCAGCAGCTTGCCCGGACAGGGGGTGCCCACCGGGGAGCTGTTTTTT.

In this sample, this clone turned up a few times. The chain employs TRBV2 and TRBJ1-1; D remains ambiguous. The CDR3 is made up of 13 amino acids. CDR1 SNHLY and CDR2 FYNNEI come from the germline V gene. V lost 6 bases, J lost 1 base, and 9 bases lay in between. The CDR3, as DNA: TGTGCCAGCAGAAAAACAGAGAACACTGAAGCTTTCTTT. It yields the protein CASRKTENTEAFF. Full variable domain (remainder filled in from reference TRBV2 and TRBJ1-1): EPEVTQTPSHQVTQMGQEVILRCVPISNHLYFYWYRQILGQKVEFLVSFYNNEISEKSEIFDDQFSVERPDGSNFTLKIRSTKLEDSAMYFCASRKTENTEAFFGQGTRLTVV.

This sequence joins TRBV29-1 and TRBJ1-4; D is ambiguous. The germline gives CDR1 SQVTM, CDR2 ANQGSEA. Between the trimmed V and J ends, which lost 4 bases and 8 bases, there was a span of 20 bases. This CDR3 is 15 amino acids long. CDR3 region: CSVGSEGSFREKLFF. DNA for the CDR3: TGCAGCGTTGGGTCGGAGGGATCCTTTCGAGAAAAACTGTTTTTT.

This clone appeared a few times. V and J are TRBV5-1 and TRBJ1-5; no firm D call. Between the trimmed V and J ends, which lost 0 bases and 7 bases, there was a span of 8 bases. Germline CDR1 reads SGHRS; CDR2 reads YFSETQ. This CDR3 is built from 13 residues. The CDR3 region has the DNA TGCGCCAGCAGCTTGGGGCAGGCCCAGCCCCAGCATTTT. This encodes CASSLGQAQPQHF.

The chain is built from TRBV4-2 and TRBJ2-3; D possibly corresponds to TRBD1 (5 bases). The ends were cut back, 1 base at V and 1 base at J, with 12 bases in the middle. This CDR3 spans 16 amino acids. Germline CDR1 LGHNA, CDR2 YNFKEQ. The CDR3 nucleotides read TGTGCCAGCAGCCAAGCCTGGGAAGGGGGCACAGATACGCAGTATTTT. Amino acids: CASSQAWEGGTDTQYF.

This clone has a handful of counts. This sequence joins TRBV2 and TRBJ1-5; 7 bases align to TRBD1. The CDR3 has 15 residues. Germline values: CDR1 SNHLY, CDR2 FYNNEI. The ends lost 5 bases at V and 0 bases at J; junction bases unmatched: 4. DNA of the CDR3: TGTGCCAGCAGTCGACAGGGTAATAGCAATCAGCCCCAGCATTTT. As protein: CASSRQGNSNQPQHF.

This chain links TRBV6-5 with TRBJ1-5; D remains ambiguous. The germline V gene encodes CDR1 MNHEY and CDR2 SVGAGI. Trimming pared 0 bases from V and 5 bases from J, leaving 11 bases between. The CDR3 loop spans 15 amino acids. The CDR3 nucleotides read TGTGCCAGCAGTTACTCACCCCGGGATGATCAGCCCCAGCATTTT. Protein product: CASSYSPRDDQPQHF.

This rearrangement joins TRBV27 to TRBJ2-3, with TRBD1 as a possible D gene (6 bases). V was shortened by 5 bases and J by 2 bases, with 14 bases between the two germline ends. Germline CDR1 MNHEY, CDR2 SMNVEV (reference sequence). The CDR3 sequence is 15 residues long. The CDR3 coding sequence is TGTGCCAGCAGTCTCAGGGGTCCCTACACAGATACGCAGTATTTT. It codes for CASSLRGPYTDTQYF.

This clone was picked up a small number of times. In DNA, the CDR3 is TGCAGCGTTCTTAATAGCGGGCACCTCTACGAGCAGTACTTC. It translates to CSVLNSGHLYEQYF. The V and J genes are TRBV29-1 and TRBJ2-7; TRBD2 agrees at 7 bases. CDR3 size: 14 residues. The germline CDR1 and CDR2 sequences are SQVTM and ANQGSEA. V shed 5 bases and J 3 bases; nucleotides not matched to a gene: 10.

The chain uses TRBV7-9 and TRBJ2-7; 9 nucleotides align to TRBD1. Germline loops: CDR1 SEHNR, CDR2 FQNEAQ (reference sequence). The CDR3 loop spans 15 amino acids. Losses at the gene ends were 5 bases for V and 3 bases for J; bases not matched to a gene: 8. The CDR3: CASSLQGAAGYEQYF. The CDR3 DNA reads TGTGCCAGCAGCCTACAGGGGGCAGCAGGCTACGAGCAGTACTTC.

This clone has only a few counts. The rearrangement uses TRBV18 and TRBJ2-4, with D perhaps matching TRBD1 (6 bases). V was shortened by 4 bases and J by 0 bases, with 13 bases between the two germline ends. Germline assignment: CDR1 KGHSH and CDR2 LQKENI. The CDR3 covers 16 residues. The CDR3 nucleotides read TGTGCCAGCTCACTTACAGGGCCCCTAGCCAAAAACATTCAGTACTTC. Translation gives CASSLTGPLAKNIQYF.

The V and J genes are TRBV28 and TRBJ2-5, with D maybe TRBD1 (6 bases). The CDR3 is 16 residues long. Germline V lookup: CDR1 MDHEN, CDR2 SYDVKM. Trimming left V 6 bases short and J 1 base short, with 18 bases between. The CDR3 region is CASRTTGTGSQETQYF. The CDR3 region has the DNA TGTGCCAGCAGAACAACAGGGACCGGGTCCCAAGAGACCCAGTACTTC.

This clone was observed a handful of times. The chain links TRBV11-1 to TRBJ2-5, with 9 bases aligning to TRBD2. This CDR3 has 15 amino acids. V trimming: 4 bases; J trimming: 4 bases; junction bases outside the gene matches: 7. Germline CDR1 reads SGHAT; CDR2 reads FQDESV (reference sequence). This CDR3 reads CASSWGSGSRETQYF. As DNA, the CDR3 is TGTGCCAGCAGCTGGGGTAGCGGGAGTAGAGAGACCCAGTACTTC.

Concerning this clone: Other DNA variants within this sample encode the same CDR3. The chain couples TRBV5-1 to TRBJ1-4, with 10 positions matching TRBD1. The trim removed 0 bases at V and 8 bases at J, leaving 4 bases unmatched. The CDR3 sequence is 15 residues long. Germline V lookup: CDR1 SGHRS, CDR2 YFSETQ. This CDR3 is CASSLAGTGDEKLFF. The CDR3 DNA follows: TGCGCCAGCAGCTTGGCCGGGACAGGGGACGAAAAACTGTTTTTT.